These T cell receptor beta chains were read from a single sample in a study of cytomegalovirus exposure and HLA in healthy donors. Repertoires were generated with immunoSEQ multiplex PCR, while TCRdb's copy carries only in-frame clones and drops some. This repertoire comprises approximately 75,000 clones; its ten largest clones make up 4.5% to 6%. The sample consisted of PBMCs. The receptors were sampled from a man between 40 and 49 years old in good health and CMV-seronegative. CDR3s include the opening cysteine and the closing phenylalanine or tryptophan. Fields, in order: V gene, D gene, CDR3 protein. A D gene is named only where the DNA matches it firmly.

>TRBV5-1|-
CASSLGVVSDTEAFF
>TRBV4-1|-
CASSQDSLLVAPTGELFF
>TRBV6-1|TRBD1
CASSPLGQGVQFF
>TRBV5-8|TRBD2
CASSLATSGGAYNEQFF
>TRBV10-3|TRBD2
CAISEPKKGLERNEQFF
>TRBV5-1|-
CASSPGGIQETQYF
>TRBV30|-
CAWSRRGGMNTIYF
>TRBV5-6|TRBD1
CASSVDRGEQYF
>TRBV7-2|-
CATGVRGNTGELFF
>TRBV5-4|-
CASSLDTGDVYGYTF
>TRBV5-4|TRBD1
CASSPLVRGRNYGYTF
>TRBV5-1|-
CASSLGGGANHYGYTF
>TRBV4-1|TRBD2
CASSQLAGGNEQFF
>TRBV6-6|-
CASSPQGYYGYTF
>TRBV5-5|-
CASSLRQGRIYEQYF
>TRBV11-3|TRBD1
CASSWDSRDYNEQFF
>TRBV29-1|-
CSVGALATVNYGYTF
>TRBV5-1|TRBD1
CASSPNRGLAEAFF
>TRBV11-3|TRBD2
CASSLGASGGTDTQYF
>TRBV19|-
CASSSQVSAEQYF
>TRBV6-5|TRBD2
CASSPRGGIYNEQFF
>TRBV15|-
CATSRVRSNYGYTF
>TRBV11-2|-
CASSLTDSYEQYF
>TRBV27|-
CASSSGTDTQYF
>TRBV5-1|TRBD1
CASSPSGGPLSEQYF
>TRBV6-8|-
CASSYFTLGRVGNTIYF
>TRBV10-3|-
CAISGALSEAFF
>TRBV5-1|TRBD1
CASSVGQGQQPQHF
>TRBV30|-
CAWTRRRTEAFF
>TRBV5-4|-
CASSFRDTQETQYF
>TRBV18|-
CASSPQFIQANEQYF
>TRBV4-1|TRBD1
CASSQDSRDRGTYTQYF
>TRBV4-1|TRBD1
CASSLRTGNSYEQYF
>TRBV9|TRBD1
CASSPGQGGNEKLFF
>TRBV28|TRBD1
CASRGQGLEQYF
>TRBV27|-
CASSSTGGWDQPQHF
>TRBV19|TRBD1
CASSPRTGKTGETQYF
>TRBV27|TRBD2
CASSLISGPGLAYEQYF
>TRBV10-2|TRBD2
CASRRAGGATDTQYF
>TRBV5-1|TRBD2
CASSRGLAVKGEHTDTQYF
>TRBV19|-
CASSMSATNEKLFF
>TRBV7-9|-
CASSFQANTEAFF
>TRBV6-4|TRBD1
CASIPGQNVFEQYF
>TRBV5-1|-
CASSGQGYENGYTF
>TRBV6-5|-
CASRKANYGYTF
>TRBV27|TRBD1
CASSLSTGDGYTF
>TRBV10-1|TRBD2
CASRGTLGPGLAGGTYEQYF
>TRBV19|-
CASSIPPQTHSTRTEAFF
>TRBV4-3|TRBD2
CASSQGLASGTDTQYF
>TRBV6-5|-
CASSYYRPGRNTEAFF
>TRBV6-1|-
CASAPGILGQETQYF
>TRBV28|TRBD2
CASRWTSGRQSYNEQFF
>TRBV19|TRBD2
CASMGLGETQYF
>TRBV27|TRBD1
CASRGLGTGVHEQYF